This T cell receptor beta chain was captured in a study of cytomegalovirus exposure and HLA in healthy donors. Study-wide points: Most of the TCR beta V segments (in an earlier analysis) were productive either about 87% or about 30% of the time. Among donors in an Asian-associated ancestry cluster, a later analysis reportedly found fewer N-insertions than the approximately 670-donor mean. V- and J-gene trimming of TCR beta was linked (in a later analysis) to a missense DCLRE1C variant.

V shed 3 bases, J shed 4 bases, and the junction held 5 bases outside the gene matches. This CDR3 has 14 residues. The germline gives CDR1 LNHDA, CDR2 SQIVND (reference sequence). Primers included in the PCR were 60 Vbeta and 13 Jbeta primers. TCRdb's table, derived via immunoSEQ multiplex PCR, lists solely in-frame clones and lacks some. The data contain 65,000 to 75,000 clones, 65% to 70% of them singletons. Worth noting for this clone: The antigen remains undetermined.

This TCR was sampled from a man in his forties or fifties in good health and CMV-seropositive. The specimen was PBMCs. The chain uses TRBV19 and TRBJ2-7, with 8 bases aligning to TRBD1. The CDR3 coding sequence is TGTGCCAGTAGTATTATCCAGGGGGCTTACGAGCAGTACTTC. As protein: CASSIIQGAYEQYF.